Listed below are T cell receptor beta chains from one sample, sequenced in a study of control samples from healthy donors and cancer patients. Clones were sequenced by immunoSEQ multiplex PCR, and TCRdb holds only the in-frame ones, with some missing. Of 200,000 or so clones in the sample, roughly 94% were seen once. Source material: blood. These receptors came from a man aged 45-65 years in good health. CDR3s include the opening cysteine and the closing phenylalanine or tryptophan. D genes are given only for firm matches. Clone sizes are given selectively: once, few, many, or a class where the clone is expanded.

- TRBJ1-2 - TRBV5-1 TGCGCCAGCAGCTTGGCGGAATCCCAGTCAGGCTACACCTTC CASSLAESQSGYTF
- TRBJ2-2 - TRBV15 TGTGCCACCAGCAGGACCACCGGGGAGCTGTTTTTT CATSRTTGELFF
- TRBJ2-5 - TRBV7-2 TGTGCCAGCAGCTTAGCGCGGGGCACTCAAGAGACCCAGTACTTC CASSLARGTQETQYF
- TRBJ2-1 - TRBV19 TGTGCCAGTAGTATGGATAGCGACTACAATGAGCAGTTCTTC CASSMDSDYNEQFF
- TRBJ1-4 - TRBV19 TGTGCCAGTAGTATTCAGTCAGCAACTAATGAAAAACTGTTTTTT CASSIQSATNEKLFF
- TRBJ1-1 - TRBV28 TGTGCCAGCAAGGAGACTAGGGTTAACACTGAAGCTTTCTTT CASKETRVNTEAFF
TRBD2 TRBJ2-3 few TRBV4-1 TGCGCCAGCAGCCAGTCTAGCGGGGGGTCCACAGATACGCAGTATTTT CASSQSSGGSTDTQYF
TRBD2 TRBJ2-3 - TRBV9 TGTGCCAGCAGCGTAGCTAGGAGCGGGGGGAGTCGGTATGGCACAGATACGCAGTATTTT CASSVARSGGSRYGTDTQYF
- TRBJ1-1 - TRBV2 TGTGCCAGCAGTGATCCGGGACAATCTTTCACTGAAGCTTTCTTT CASSDPGQSFTEAFF
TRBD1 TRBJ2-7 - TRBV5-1 TGCGCCAGCAGCTTCGGACAGGGGGGCGAGCAGTACTTC CASSFGQGGEQYF
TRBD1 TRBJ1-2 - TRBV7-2 TGTGCCAGCAGCTTAGCGTTGGGGACAGGGCTGATCGGCTACACCTTC CASSLALGTGLIGYTF
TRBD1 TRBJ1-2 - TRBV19 TGTGCCAGTAGTGCCCCCCGGGACAGGGACCCGAACTATGGCTACACCTTC CASSAPRDRDPNYGYTF
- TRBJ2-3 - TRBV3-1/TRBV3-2 TGTGCCAGCAGCGTTCTGTCCGGTACGCAGTATTTT CASSVLSGTQYF
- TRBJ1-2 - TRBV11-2 TGTGCCAGCAGCTTAGGAGGGGCGGGCGCCCACTACACCTTC CASSLGGAGAHYTF
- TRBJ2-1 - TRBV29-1 TGCAGCGTCGAGGAGCAGGGGCCGGGGTTCTTC CSVEEQGPGFF
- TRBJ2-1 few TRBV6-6 TGTGCCAGCAGTATCGACTCCTACAATGAGCAGTTCTTC CASSIDSYNEQFF
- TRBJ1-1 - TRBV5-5 TGTGCCAGCAGCTTTTCGGGGGGCACTGAAGCTTTCTTT CASSFSGGTEAFF
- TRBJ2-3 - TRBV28 TGTGCCAGCAGTTTATGGGAGAGCACAGATACGCAGTATTTT CASSLWESTDTQYF
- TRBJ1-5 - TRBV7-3 TGTGCCAGCAGCTCCCCCGGGGGGCCCCAGCATTTT CASSSPGGPQHF
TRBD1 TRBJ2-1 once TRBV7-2 TGTGCCAGCAGAAGACAGGGCCATGAGCAGTTCTTC CASRRQGHEQFF
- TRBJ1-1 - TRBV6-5 TGTGCCGGAAAGGGGAACACTGAAGCTTTCTTT CAGKGNTEAFF
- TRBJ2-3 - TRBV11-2 TGTGCCAGCAGCACAGCGCCCGGGACCGCCGTTGGCACAGATACGCAGTATTTT CASSTAPGTAVGTDTQYF
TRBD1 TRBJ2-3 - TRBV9 TGTGCCAGCAGCGTAGGTCAGGGGGCGACAGATACGCAGTATTTT CASSVGQGATDTQYF